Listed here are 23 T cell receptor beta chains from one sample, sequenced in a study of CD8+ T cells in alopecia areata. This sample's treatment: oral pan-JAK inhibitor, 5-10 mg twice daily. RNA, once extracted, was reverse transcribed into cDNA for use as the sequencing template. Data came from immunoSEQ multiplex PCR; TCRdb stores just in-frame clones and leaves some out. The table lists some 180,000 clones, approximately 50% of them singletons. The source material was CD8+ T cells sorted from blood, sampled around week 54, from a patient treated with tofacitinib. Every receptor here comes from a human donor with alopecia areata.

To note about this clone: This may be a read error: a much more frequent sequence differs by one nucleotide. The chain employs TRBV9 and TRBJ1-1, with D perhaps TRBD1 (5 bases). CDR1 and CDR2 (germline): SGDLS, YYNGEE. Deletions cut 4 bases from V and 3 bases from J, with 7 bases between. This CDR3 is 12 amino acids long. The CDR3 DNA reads TGTGCCAGCAGCCTAGGGGACACTGAAGCTTTCTTT. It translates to CASSLGDTEAFF. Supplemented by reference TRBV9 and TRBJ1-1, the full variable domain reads DSGVTQTPKHLITATGQRVTLRCSPRSGDLSVYWYQQSLDQGLQFLIQYYNGEERAKGNILERFSAQQFPDLHSELNLSSLELGDSALYFCASSLGDTEAFFGQGTRLTVV.

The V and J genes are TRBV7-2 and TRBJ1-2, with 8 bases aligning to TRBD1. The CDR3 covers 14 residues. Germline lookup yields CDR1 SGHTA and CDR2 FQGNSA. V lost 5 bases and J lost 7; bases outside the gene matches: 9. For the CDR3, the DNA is TGTGCCAGCAGCCAAGATCAGGGGGCCGGTGGCTACACCTTC. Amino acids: CASSQDQGAGGYTF.

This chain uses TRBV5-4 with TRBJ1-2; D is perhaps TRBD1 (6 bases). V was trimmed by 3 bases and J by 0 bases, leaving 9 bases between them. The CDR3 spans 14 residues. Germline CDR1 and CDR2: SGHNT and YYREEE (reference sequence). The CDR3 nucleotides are TGTGCCAGCAGCTGGGGGCAGACTAACTATGGCTACACCTTC. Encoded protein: CASSWGQTNYGYTF.

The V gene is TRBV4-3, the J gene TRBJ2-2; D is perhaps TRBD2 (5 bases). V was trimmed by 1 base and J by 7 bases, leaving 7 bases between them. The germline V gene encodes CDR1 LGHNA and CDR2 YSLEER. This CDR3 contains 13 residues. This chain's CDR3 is CASSQVEGGELFF. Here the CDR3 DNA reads TGCGCCAGCAGCCAAGTCGAGGGCGGGGAGCTGTTTTTT.

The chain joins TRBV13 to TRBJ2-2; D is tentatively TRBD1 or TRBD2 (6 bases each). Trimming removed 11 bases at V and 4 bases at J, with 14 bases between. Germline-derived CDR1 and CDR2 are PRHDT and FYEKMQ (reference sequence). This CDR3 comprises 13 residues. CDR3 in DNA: TGTGCCTTCCCCTCGGGGGCCACCGGGGAGCTGTTTTTT. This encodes CAFPSGATGELFF.

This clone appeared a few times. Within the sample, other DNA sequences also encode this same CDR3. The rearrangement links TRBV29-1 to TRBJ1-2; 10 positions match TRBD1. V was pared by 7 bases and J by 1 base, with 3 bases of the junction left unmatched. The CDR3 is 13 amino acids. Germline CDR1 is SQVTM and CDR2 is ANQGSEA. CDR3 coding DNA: TGCAGCGGGCGGACAGGGGGTAACTATGGCTACACCTTC. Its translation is CSGRTGGNYGYTF.

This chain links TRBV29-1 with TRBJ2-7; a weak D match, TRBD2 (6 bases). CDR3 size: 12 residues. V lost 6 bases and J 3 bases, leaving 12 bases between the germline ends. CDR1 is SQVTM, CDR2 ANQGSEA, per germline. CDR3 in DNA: TGCAGCGTGCATTTGGAGGGCTACGAGCAGTACTTC. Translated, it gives CSVHLEGYEQYF.

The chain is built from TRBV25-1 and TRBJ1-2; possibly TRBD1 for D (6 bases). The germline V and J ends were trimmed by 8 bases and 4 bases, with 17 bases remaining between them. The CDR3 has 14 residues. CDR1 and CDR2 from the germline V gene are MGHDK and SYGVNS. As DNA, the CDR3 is TGTGCCAGCCCCACGGCGGGGGCGGGCTATGGCTACACCTTC. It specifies CASPTAGAGYGYTF.

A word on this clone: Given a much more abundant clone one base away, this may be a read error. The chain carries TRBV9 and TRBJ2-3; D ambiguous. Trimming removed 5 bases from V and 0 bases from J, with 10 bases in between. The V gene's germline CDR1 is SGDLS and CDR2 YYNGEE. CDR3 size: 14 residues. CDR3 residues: CASSQSSSTDTQYF. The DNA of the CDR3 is TGTGCCAGCAGTCAGAGTTCTAGCACAGATACGCAGTATTTT.

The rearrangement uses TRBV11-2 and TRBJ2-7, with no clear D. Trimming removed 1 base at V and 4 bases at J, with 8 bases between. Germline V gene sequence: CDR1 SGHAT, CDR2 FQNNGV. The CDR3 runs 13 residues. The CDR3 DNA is TGTGCCAGCAGCTTAGGAACGATGTACGAGCAGTACTTC. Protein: CASSLGTMYEQYF.

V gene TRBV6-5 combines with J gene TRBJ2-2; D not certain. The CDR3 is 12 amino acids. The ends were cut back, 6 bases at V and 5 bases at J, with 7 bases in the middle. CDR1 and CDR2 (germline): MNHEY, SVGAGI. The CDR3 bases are TGTGCCAGCAGCCTCGGAACCGGGGAGCTGTTTTTT. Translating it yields CASSLGTGELFF.

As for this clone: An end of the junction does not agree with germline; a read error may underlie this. CDR3 DNA sequence: TGTGCCTGGACCAACGTGCAGACCATCTTC. It encodes CAWTNVQTIF. The J gene is TRBJ1-2, the V gene TRBV30, with D uncertain. CDR3 size: 10 residues. The V gene's germline CDR1 is GTSNPN and CDR2 SVGIG (reference sequence). The whole variable domain, filled in from reference TRBV30 and TRBJ1-2, reads SQTIHQWPATLVQPVGSPLSLECTVEGTSNPNLYWYRQAAGRGLQLLFYSVGIGQISSEVPQNLSASRPQDRQFILSSKKLLLSDSGFYLCAWTNVQTIFGSGTRLTVV.

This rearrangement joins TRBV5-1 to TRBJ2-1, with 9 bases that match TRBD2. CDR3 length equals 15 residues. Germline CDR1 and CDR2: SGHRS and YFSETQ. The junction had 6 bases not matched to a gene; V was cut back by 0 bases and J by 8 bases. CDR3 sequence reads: CASSLGIASGDEQFF. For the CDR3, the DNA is TGCGCCAGCAGCTTGGGGATCGCTAGCGGGGATGAGCAGTTCTTC.

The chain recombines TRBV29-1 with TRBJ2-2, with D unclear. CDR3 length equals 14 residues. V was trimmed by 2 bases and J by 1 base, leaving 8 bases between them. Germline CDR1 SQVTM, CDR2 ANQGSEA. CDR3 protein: CSVEMGMNTGELFF. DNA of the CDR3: TGCAGCGTTGAAATGGGGATGAACACCGGGGAGCTGTTTTTT.

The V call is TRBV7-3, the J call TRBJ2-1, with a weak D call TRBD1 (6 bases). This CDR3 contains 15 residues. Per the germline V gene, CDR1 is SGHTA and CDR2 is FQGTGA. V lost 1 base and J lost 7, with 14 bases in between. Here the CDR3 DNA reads TGTGCCAGCAGCTTAATACAGGGTTCTATGAATGAGCAGTTCTTC. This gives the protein CASSLIQGSMNEQFF.

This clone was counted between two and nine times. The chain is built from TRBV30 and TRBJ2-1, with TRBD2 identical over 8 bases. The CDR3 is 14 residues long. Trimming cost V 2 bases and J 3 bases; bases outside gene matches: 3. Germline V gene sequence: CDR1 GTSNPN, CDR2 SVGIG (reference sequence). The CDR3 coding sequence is TGTGCCTGGAGTCGGGGACTAGGCTACAATGAGCAGTTCTTC. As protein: CAWSRGLGYNEQFF.

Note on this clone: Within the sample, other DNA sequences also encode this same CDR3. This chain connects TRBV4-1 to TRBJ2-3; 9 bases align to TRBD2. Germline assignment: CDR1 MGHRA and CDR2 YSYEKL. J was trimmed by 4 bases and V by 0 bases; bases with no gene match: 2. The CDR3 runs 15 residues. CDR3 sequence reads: CASSQERGGPDTQYF. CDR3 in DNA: TGCGCCAGCAGCCAAGAGCGGGGGGGCCCAGATACGCAGTATTTT.

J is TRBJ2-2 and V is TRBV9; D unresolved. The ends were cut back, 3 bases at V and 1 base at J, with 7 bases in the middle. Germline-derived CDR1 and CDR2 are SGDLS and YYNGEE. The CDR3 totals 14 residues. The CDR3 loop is CASSATLNTGELFF. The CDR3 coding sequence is TGTGCCAGCAGCGCTACACTGAACACCGGGGAGCTGTTTTTT.

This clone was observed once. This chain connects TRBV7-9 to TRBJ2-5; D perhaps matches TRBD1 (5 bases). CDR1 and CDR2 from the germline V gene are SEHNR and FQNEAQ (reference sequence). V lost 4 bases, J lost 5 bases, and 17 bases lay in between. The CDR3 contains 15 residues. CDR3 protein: CASSSPLVGAETQYF. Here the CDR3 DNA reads TGTGCCAGCAGCTCCCCCCTGGTTGGGGCGGAGACCCAGTACTTC.

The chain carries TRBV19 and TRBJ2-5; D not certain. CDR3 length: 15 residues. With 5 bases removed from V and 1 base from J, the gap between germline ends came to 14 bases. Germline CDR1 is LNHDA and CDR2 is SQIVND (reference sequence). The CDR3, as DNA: TGTGCCAGTAGTCTATCGATTCGGTCCCAAGAGACCCAGTACTTC. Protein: CASSLSIRSQETQYF.

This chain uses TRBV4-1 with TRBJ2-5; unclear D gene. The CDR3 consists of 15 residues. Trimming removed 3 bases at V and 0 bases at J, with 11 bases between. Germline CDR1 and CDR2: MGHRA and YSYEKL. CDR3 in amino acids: CASSHLARYQETQYF. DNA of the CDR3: TGCGCCAGCAGCCACTTAGCCCGGTACCAAGAGACCCAGTACTTC.

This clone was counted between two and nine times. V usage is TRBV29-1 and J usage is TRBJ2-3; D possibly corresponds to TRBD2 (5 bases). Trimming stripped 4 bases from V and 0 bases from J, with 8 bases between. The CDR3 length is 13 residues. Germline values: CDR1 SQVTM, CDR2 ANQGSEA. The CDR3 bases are TGCAGCGTTGTTGCTAGCAGCACAGATACGCAGTATTTT. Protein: CSVVASSTDTQYF.

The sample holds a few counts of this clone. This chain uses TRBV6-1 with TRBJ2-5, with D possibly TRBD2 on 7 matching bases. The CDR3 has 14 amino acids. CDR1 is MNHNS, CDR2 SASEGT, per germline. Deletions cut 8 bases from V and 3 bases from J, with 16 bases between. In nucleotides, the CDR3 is TGTGCCAGCGAGTCGGCGGGGGCTGAAGAGACCCAGTACTTC. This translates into CASESAGAEETQYF.